The source of this T cell receptor (beta chain) is a study of blood T cell repertoires in COVID-19 (dated by TCRdb to the early 2020s). In the study overall: Samples from collaborators originated in the United States, Italy and Spain and spanned both the acute and convalescent phases of COVID-19. The material from the prospective study consisted of cDNA or gDNA derived from T cells, B-cell-depleted T cells, or PBMCs. Deeply sampled blood TCRbeta repertoires from subjects exposed to, actively infected with, or recovered from COVID-19 were included in the dataset. A freely available public database, intended as a resource for researchers studying the immune response to SARS-CoV-2, is where the repertoires were released. HLA class I and class II types, where available, came from metadata supplied by the sample provider rather than from assay-based typing. Nearly every sample came with metadata listing a de-identified subject ID, COVID-19 status, age in years and sex. The samples were drawn from two sources: the first 160 participants of the ongoing ImmuneRACE study, and fewer than 1,500 subjects contributed by 6 global collaborators.

According to the germline V gene (reference sequence), CDR1 reads PRHDT and CDR2 reads FYEKMQ. Trimmed from V: 0 bases; trimmed from J: 2 bases; junction bases lacking a gene match: 3. From cysteine to phenylalanine, the CDR3 is 16 amino acids long. Here the CDR3 DNA is all that survives: 48 bases in frame from base 1. The immunoSEQ Assay, a bias-controlled multiplex PCR, was used to amplify TCRbeta CDR3 regions from genomic DNA. In the original analysis: The number of nucleated cells in each sample was estimated from the amplification of reference gene primers within the assay. To quantify the absolute abundance of each unique TCRbeta CDR3 rearrangement, sequence reads were collapsed and filtered. For each sample, productive Simpson clonality was calculated as the square root of Simpson's diversity index over productive rearrangements. This immuneACCESS table, as held by TCRdb, lists in-frame sequences with V and J called but not all clones. Of the missing ones, under half trace to an unresolved V gene in checked studies; the others have no known cause. V and J calls and clone size follow that table, whereas D and trimming were derived from the DNA. The sample yields approximately 150,000 clones; less than 90% were counted once. The top ten hold around 1.2% of the sample.

Participants in the prospective study were aged about 18 to 95 years, lived in 24 United States geographic areas, and enrolled through a virtual design. Cohort assignment in the prospective study relied on participant-reported clinical history from a screening survey and a study questionnaire. Mobile phlebotomists in the prospective study collected whole blood, serum and a nasopharyngeal or oropharyngeal swab from every participant. Participants in the prospective study had the option to provide additional blood draws and questionnaires over a 2-month period. Prospective study blood samples were shipped either frozen or at room temperature before DNA extraction. Broader findings and caveats from the paper: Clinical and demographic metadata were provided uncurated, with the amount varying by source and participant.

On this clone itself: Its antigen is unknown. There are no base qualities to consult, and no much larger clone falls within one base.

Sequencing was carried out using PBMCs or T cells enriched from blood (not recorded which). The V and J segments used are TRBV13 and TRBJ2-4, with TRBD1 identical over 8 junction bases. This TCR derives from a human donor with acute COVID-19. The donor label of this sample is uncertain. The CDR3 region has the sequence CASSLGDRVSKNIQYF. The DNA sequence is given as TGTGCCAGCAGCTTAGGGGACAGGGTATCCAAAAACATTCAGTACTTC.